The T cell receptor (beta chain) under discussion was sequenced for a study of cytomegalovirus exposure and HLA in healthy donors. Study-wide results and caveats: According to the study, around 150 TCR beta chains were cytomegalovirus-associated.

Per the germline V gene, CDR1 is GTSNPN and CDR2 is SVGIG (reference sequence). The junction had 4 bases not matched to a gene; V was cut back by 7 bases and J by 7 bases. This CDR3 contains 13 residues. Using immunoSEQ multiplex PCR, the repertoire was profiled, and TCRdb retains in-frame clones only, with some absent. The data contain 260,000 or so clones, approximately 88% of them singletons. On this clone: The antigen is not known.

Material for sequencing was PBMCs. The chain links TRBV30 to TRBJ1-4; 12 nucleotides agree with TRBD1. The TCR comes from a woman aged 18-29 years in good health and CMV-seronegative. DNA of the CDR3: TGTGCCTCGGGGACAGGGGGCGTTGAAAAACTGTTTTTT. It translates to CASGTGGVEKLFF.